This T cell receptor (beta chain) was sequenced during a study of blood T cell repertoires in COVID-19. Study details: The United States, Italy and Spain provided the acute and convalescent COVID-19 samples. Sources were T cells, B-cell-depleted T cells, or PBMCs; the material itself was cDNA or gDNA.

Between the trimmed V and J ends, which lost 0 bases and 4 bases, there was a span of 12 bases. The CDR3 loop spans 15 amino acids. The germline V gene encodes CDR1 MNHEY and CDR2 SVGAGI. Authors' analysis steps: Scientists estimated how many nucleated cells there were by amplifying reference gene primers. Clones were sequenced by immunoSEQ multiplex PCR, and TCRdb holds only the in-frame ones, with some missing. V, J and clone size are taken as reported in that table, and D and trimming were inferred from the DNA itself. The sample carries roughly 290,000 clones, about nine tenths recorded once. Sequencing input: peripheral blood. The TCR sequence derives from a woman in her sixties with acute or convalescent COVID-19. The chain has TRBV6-5 and TRBJ1-2; D is perhaps TRBD1 (5 bases). Here the CDR3 DNA reads TGTGCCAGCAGTTACTCCTCAGACAGCCGCTATGGCTACACCTTC. Encoded protein: CASSYSSDSRYGYTF.